The following is a T cell receptor beta chain sequence with its context. These data come from a study of blood T cell repertoires in COVID-19. CDR1 is MDHEN, CDR2 SYDVKM, per germline. The CDR3 runs to 11 residues. Unmatched junction bases numbered 2, after V lost 9 bases and J lost 7 bases. Per the study methods: Amplification from reference gene primers served as the basis for estimated nucleated cell counts. Sequencing was performed with immunoSEQ multiplex PCR; in TCRdb, only in-frame clones are kept and a portion is missing. V, J and clone size derive from that table, while D and trimming were established from the DNA sequence. The data show a few hundred thousand clones, 75% to 90% seen once.

This TCR was recovered from a woman in her thirties or forties with acute or convalescent COVID-19. Sequenced material: peripheral blood. This chain joins TRBV28 and TRBJ2-1, with 8 positions matching TRBD1. The CDR3, as DNA: TGTGCCAGTAACAGGGGGAATGAGCAGTTCTTC. Translation gives CASNRGNEQFF.